The 21 T cell receptor beta chains reported below all come from one sample, sequenced in a study of T cell repertoires in cytomegalovirus infection. Using its own MiXCR run on the reads, TCRdb lists one record per CDR3 protein. The data contain almost 550,000 distinct CDR3 sequences, 15% to 20% of them singletons. The sequenced sample consisted of CD8+ T cells from PBMCs. Receptors were obtained from a human donor in good health (CMV status not recorded). Some clones in this sample may be carry-over from other donors' samples.

In this sample, this clonotype turned up many times. The chain couples TRBV19 to TRBJ1-1; D perhaps matches TRBD1 (5 bases). The CDR3 sequence is 13 residues long. Looked up from germline, CDR1 is LNHDA and CDR2 is SQIVND (reference sequence). Trimming cost V 5 bases and J 7 bases, with 14 bases left between them. DNA of the CDR3: TGTGCCAGTAGTCCCAACGGGGCCAGTGAAGCTTTCTTT. Translated, it gives CASSPNGASEAFF.

Many counts were recorded for this clonotype. The chain is built from TRBV11-2 and TRBJ1-1; 9 bases agree with TRBD1. The CDR3 extends over 15 amino acids. The germline V gene has CDR1 SGHAT and CDR2 FQNNGV. J gave up 3 bases and V 6 bases, and 8 bases lay outside the gene matches. CDR3 in DNA: TGTGCCAGCAGACCGACAGGGGGAGGGTACACTGAAGCTTTCTTT. Protein product: CASRPTGGGYTEAFF.

Concerning this clonotype: A much larger clone sits a single nucleotide away, making a read error possible. The rearrangement links TRBV29-1 to TRBJ2-7; TRBD2 aligns across 7 bases. The CDR3 covers 14 residues. CDR1 is SQVTM, CDR2 ANQGSEA, per germline. CDR3 protein: CSVDTASGDYEPYF. CDR3 bases: TGCAGCGTTGACACGGCTAGCGGAGACTACGAGCCGTACTTC.

This clonotype came up a few times. The genes are TRBV30 and TRBJ2-7; TRBD2 is a possible D gene (6 bases). Germline V gene data show CDR1 as GTSNPN and CDR2 as SVGIG (reference sequence). The CDR3 has 15 residues. Trimming removed 0 bases from V and 2 bases from J, with 14 bases in between. The chain's CDR3 is CAWSVGQGGTYEQYF. CDR3 nucleotides: TGTGCCTGGAGTGTAGGGCAGGGAGGAACCTACGAGCAGTACTTC.

This chain joins TRBV7-9 and TRBJ2-3; TRBD2 agrees at 8 bases. The CDR3 is 18 residues long. Germline CDR1 reads SEHNR; CDR2 reads FQNEAQ (reference sequence). V lost 3 bases to trimming and J lost 1 base; unmatched junction nucleotides: 12. Here the CDR3 reads CASSLVELLAVRTDTQYF. CDR3 DNA: TGTGCCAGCAGCTTGGTGGAGTTACTAGCGGTACGCACAGATACGCAGTATTTT.

At least ten counts were recorded for this clonotype. This rearrangement joins TRBV7-8 to TRBJ1-2, with 8 bases identical to TRBD1. With 6 bases clipped from V and 6 bases from J, the junction kept 9 bases outside the gene matches. Germline CDR1 SGHVS, CDR2 FQNEAQ. The CDR3 covers 14 residues. The CDR3 sequence is CASRPGGAWNGYTF. DNA of the CDR3: TGTGCCAGCAGGCCAGGGGGCGCTTGGAATGGCTACACCTTC.

This clonotype has at least ten counts. This chain joins TRBV7-8 and TRBJ2-2, with a weak D call TRBD1 (6 bases). V dropped 7 bases and J dropped 8 bases, with 17 bases sitting between them. The CDR3 spans 14 residues. CDR1 SGHVS and CDR2 FQNEAQ come from the germline V gene. In DNA form, the CDR3 reads TGTGCCAGCACCGCTTACAGGGAACCGGGGGAGCTGTTTTTT. This codes for CASTAYREPGELFF.

V gene TRBV11-2 combines with J gene TRBJ2-5; possible D gene TRBD1, 5 bases. The CDR3 contains 15 residues. Trimming took 5 bases from V and 0 from J, leaving 13 bases between them. Germline CDR1 reads SGHAT; CDR2 reads FQNNGV. CDR3 protein: CASSKGRGDQETQYF. For the CDR3, the DNA is TGTGCCAGCAGCAAGGGGCGTGGAGACCAAGAGACCCAGTACTTC.

This clonotype was counted only a few times. The rearrangement links TRBV29-1 to TRBJ1-1; D is possibly TRBD1 (5 bases). In germline, CDR1 is SQVTM, CDR2 ANQGSEA. The CDR3 covers 12 residues. The V end was cut by 7 bases, the J end by 5 bases, with 14 bases between. The CDR3 DNA reads TGCAGCGCCCCGTTACGGGGGACTGAAGCTTTCTTT. Encoded protein: CSAPLRGTEAFF.

A remark on this clonotype: No conserved phenylalanine or tryptophan ends this CDR3, so it is likely a read error. V is TRBV7-2 and J is TRBJ2-5, with 10 bases matching TRBD1. CDR1 is SGHTA, CDR2 FQGNSA, per germline. There are 16 residues in the CDR3. After removal of 5 bases from V and 4 bases from J, the junction contained 10 bases not matched to a gene. The CDR3 protein is CASSEGTGEIGETQYL. CDR3 nucleotide sequence: TGTGCCAGCAGCGAGGGGACAGGGGAAATAGGAGAGACCCAGTACTTA.

This clonotype was observed a handful of times. The chain has TRBV7-9 and TRBJ2-3; 8 bases match TRBD1. The ends lost 7 bases at V and 0 bases at J; junction bases unmatched: 3. Germline V gene sequence: CDR1 SEHNR, CDR2 FQNEAQ (reference sequence). This CDR3 spans 14 amino acids. The chain's CDR3 is CASTGQASTDTQYF. The CDR3, as DNA: TGTGCCAGCACGGGACAGGCGAGCACAGATACGCAGTATTTT.

At least ten counts were recorded for this clonotype. V usage is TRBV6-6 and J usage is TRBJ2-3, with D tentatively TRBD1 or TRBD2 (5 bases each). The CDR3 is made up of 14 amino acids. CDR1 is MNHNY, CDR2 SVGAGI, per germline (reference sequence). V was trimmed by 2 bases and J by 8 bases, leaving 14 bases between them. CDR3 amino acids: CASSYGQGGGTQYF. The CDR3 nucleotides read TGTGCCAGCAGTTACGGGCAGGGTGGAGGTACGCAGTATTTT.

V gene TRBV12-3 or TRBV12-4 combines with J gene TRBJ2-7, with D tentatively TRBD2 (7 bases). Trimming pared 2 bases from V and 6 bases from J, leaving 17 bases between. The CDR3 sequence is 15 residues long. The CDR3: CASSLSGGARGEQYF. The CDR3 DNA reads TGTGCCAGCAGTTTATCGGGGGGCGCCCGGGGCGAGCAGTACTTC.

This clonotype showed up just a few times. The chain couples TRBV6-1 to TRBJ1-2; D is unclear. Per the germline V gene, CDR1 is MNHNS and CDR2 is SASEGT. CDR3 size: 14 residues. Trimming removed 3 bases from V and 4 bases from J, with 12 bases in between. This CDR3 reads CASSDQEPAYGYTF. CDR3 in DNA: TGTGCCAGCAGTGATCAGGAGCCCGCCTATGGCTACACCTTC.

This clonotype was seen many times. V and J are TRBV19 and TRBJ1-2; possible D gene TRBD1, 5 bases. V shed 3 bases and J shed 6 bases, with 14 bases lying between them. Germline V gene sequence: CDR1 LNHDA, CDR2 SQIVND (reference sequence). CDR3 size: 14 residues. The CDR3 DNA reads TGTGCCAGTAGTATGCGGGGCTCGTCGGATGGCTACACCTTC. Protein: CASSMRGSSDGYTF.

Many counts were recorded for this clonotype. The V and J genes are TRBV7-8 and TRBJ1-1; D is unresolved. With 1 base removed from V and 0 bases from J, the gap between germline ends came to 18 bases. The length of the CDR3 is 18 residues. Germline CDR1 and CDR2: SGHVS and FQNEAQ. The CDR3 loop is CASSLERYPRQVNTEAFF. The CDR3 nucleotides are TGTGCCAGCAGCTTAGAGAGATATCCGAGGCAGGTGAACACTGAAGCTTTCTTT.

As regards this clonotype: The conserved closing phenylalanine or tryptophan is absent in this CDR3, likely reflecting a read error. The gene calls are TRBV11-2 and TRBJ2-1; the match to TRBD2 covers 10 bases. The CDR3 length is 18 residues. J was trimmed by 3 bases and V by 4 bases; bases with no gene match: 12. Germline loops: CDR1 SGHAT, CDR2 FQNNGV. The CDR3: CASSSSPVLAGNYNEQFL. The CDR3 bases are TGTGCCAGCAGCTCGAGCCCCGTACTAGCGGGGAACTACAATGAGCAGTTCTTA.

This clonotype came up a few times. V and J are TRBV6-6 and TRBJ1-1; D is unresolved. Trimming left V 5 bases short and J 5 bases short, with 18 bases between. From germline, CDR1 is MNHNY and CDR2 SVGAGI (reference sequence). The CDR3 sequence is 15 residues long. The CDR3 reads CASSQPMGSGTEAFF. The CDR3 region has the DNA TGTGCCAGCAGTCAGCCGATGGGTAGTGGGACTGAAGCTTTCTTT.

This clonotype was recorded once. The CDR3 end shows no conserved phenylalanine or tryptophan, and so a read error is likely. This sequence joins TRBV19 and TRBJ2-1, with D possibly matching TRBD2 (6 bases). Per germline, CDR1 LNHDA and CDR2 SQIVND (reference sequence). There are 16 residues in the CDR3. V was clipped by 0 bases and J by 5 bases, with 14 bases between them. The CDR3 DNA reads as TGTGCCAGTAGTATAGATGAGGAGGGCCTCAACAATGAGCAGTTCTTA. Protein: CASSIDEEGLNNEQFL.

The chain links TRBV18 to TRBJ1-6, with 9 bases that match TRBD1. The CDR3 contains 16 residues. The germline V gene has CDR1 KGHSH and CDR2 LQKENI. Losses at the gene ends were 2 bases for V and 8 bases for J; bases not matched to a gene: 7. The CDR3 DNA is TGTGCCAGCTCACCAGACGGGACAGGGTTCGATTCACCCCTCCACTTT. It specifies CASSPDGTGFDSPLHF.

This clonotype was seen only a few times. This chain connects TRBV4-2 to TRBJ1-2, with a weak D call TRBD1 (5 bases). V lost 4 bases and J 3 bases, leaving 18 bases between the germline ends. CDR3 length equals 16 residues. CDR1 is LGHNA, CDR2 YNFKEQ, per germline. As DNA, the CDR3 is TGTGCCAGCAGCCCTCTAGGAAGGGGAGAGGACTATGGCTACACCTTC. Protein: CASSPLGRGEDYGYTF.